These 15 T cell receptor beta chains came from one sample sequenced in a study of regulatory T cells in long-lasting Graves disease. Combining iRepertoire HTBI primers with Arm-PCR of CDR3 regions, the authors built TCR beta libraries. TCRdb fed the multiplex PCR reads into MiXCR, producing one record per CDR3 protein. Here the sample spans over 400,000 distinct CDR3 sequences, 12% to 15% being singletons. Described time point: newly diagnosed GD, antithyroid drugs for less than 3 months. Scientists built the TCR library using RNA that was extracted from PBMCs. The same specimen was also included in a second study, on T cells in Graves' hyperthyroidism and ophthalmopathy.

Sample: peripheral blood mononuclear cells (PBMCs), taken at new diagnosis, from a patient treated with antithyroid drugs. Receptors were obtained from a woman aged 45 to 65 with Graves disease.

Written as DNA, the CDR3 is TGCAGCGCTAGGACAGGGAGTGGGGATGAGCAGTTCTTC. This codes for CSARTGSGDEQFF. This rearrangement joins TRBV29-1 to TRBJ2-1, with TRBD1 identical over 8 bases. With 7 bases clipped from V and 8 bases from J, the junction kept 10 bases outside the gene matches. Germline values: CDR1 SQVTM, CDR2 ANQGSEA. The CDR3 consists of 13 residues.

This clonotype was counted at least ten times. The V call is TRBV7-3, the J call TRBJ2-1, with TRBD1 as a possible D gene (6 bases). Germline CDR1 reads SGHTA; CDR2 reads FQGTGA. The ends were cut back, 2 bases at V and 3 bases at J, with 8 bases in the middle. The CDR3 runs 14 residues. The CDR3 protein is CASSLQDSYNEQFF. In DNA form, the CDR3 reads TGTGCCAGCAGCTTACAGGACAGCTACAATGAGCAGTTCTTC.

On this clonotype: Because it lacks the conserved phenylalanine or tryptophan at the end, this CDR3 is likely a read error. The V and J genes are TRBV5-1 and TRBJ2-3; 10 bases fit TRBD2. The germline gives CDR1 SGHRS, CDR2 YFSETQ. V shed 2 bases and J 0 bases; nucleotides not matched to a gene: 3. The CDR3 loop spans 16 amino acids. The CDR3: CASSFQTSGSTDTQYL. The CDR3, as DNA: TGCGCCAGCAGCTTCCAGACTAGCGGGAGCACAGATACGCAGTATTTA.

This clonotype was observed at least ten times. The chain has TRBV18 and TRBJ1-5, with a possible D match to TRBD1 (5 bases). V lost 6 bases and J lost 8, with 17 bases in between. CDR1 is KGHSH, CDR2 LQKENI, per germline. CDR3 length equals 14 residues. CDR3 amino acids: CASSGTEIIKPQHF. For the CDR3, the DNA is TGTGCCAGCTCCGGGACGGAAATTATCAAGCCCCAGCATTTT.

This clonotype showed up just a few times. The rearrangement joins TRBV30 to TRBJ1-6, with D possibly TRBD1 on 6 matching bases. This CDR3 comprises 13 residues. The germline V gene encodes CDR1 GTSNPN and CDR2 SVGIG (reference sequence). V was trimmed by 3 bases and J by 10 bases, leaving 13 bases between them. The CDR3 sequence: CAWRSRGSSPLHF. The CDR3 region has the DNA TGTGCCTGGAGGTCCAGGGGAAGCTCACCCCTCCACTTT.

This clonotype was found many times. The rearrangement joins TRBV12-3 or TRBV12-4 to TRBJ1-2, with a possible D match to TRBD1 (5 bases). This CDR3 contains 13 residues. The germline V and J ends were trimmed by 4 bases and 4 bases, with 10 bases remaining between them. The CDR3 nucleotides read TGTGCCAGCAGTTCGACAGTTGTCTATGGCTACACCTTC. This encodes CASSSTVVYGYTF.

CDR3 sequence (DNA): TGTGCCAGCAGTCCCGCAGGGGGGACGGGAGTAGAGACCCAGTACTTC. Translation gives CASSPAGGTGVETQYF. The rearrangement joins TRBV6-4 to TRBJ2-5, with D maybe TRBD1 (7 bases). Trimming removed 5 bases from V and 4 bases from J, with 20 bases in between. There are 16 residues in the CDR3. Germline CDR1 is MRHNA and CDR2 is SNTAGT.

The V gene is TRBV3-1, the J gene TRBJ1-4, with D possibly matching TRBD1 (6 bases). Trimming took off 1 base at V and 6 bases at J, with 12 bases between the two ends. CDR1 and CDR2 from the germline V gene are LGHDT and YNNKEL (reference sequence). The CDR3 has 15 residues. The CDR3 is CASSQADRRDEKLFF. DNA of the CDR3: TGTGCCAGCAGCCAAGCCGACAGGCGTGATGAAAAACTGTTTTTT.

This clonotype was detected many times. This chain connects TRBV5-5 to TRBJ1-1; D is unclear. Between the trimmed V and J ends, which lost 2 bases and 2 bases, there was a span of 13 bases. Per germline, CDR1 SGHKS and CDR2 YYEKEE (reference sequence). There are 15 residues in the CDR3. As DNA, the CDR3 is TGTGCCAGCAGCTTTTTAAACACTCCAAACACTGAAGCTTTCTTT. Amino acids: CASSFLNTPNTEAFF. The whole variable domain, remainder taken from reference TRBV5-5 and TRBJ1-1, is DAGVTQSPTHLIKTRGQQVTLRCSPISGHKSVSWYQQVLGQGPQFIFQYYEKEERGRGNFPDRFSARQFPNYSSELNVNALLLGDSALYLCASSFLNTPNTEAFFGQGTRLTVV.

This clonotype was counted between two and nine times. The rearrangement uses TRBV19 and TRBJ2-1; 13 nucleotides line up with TRBD2. This CDR3 region has 14 residues. V lost 3 bases to trimming and J lost 9 bases; unmatched junction nucleotides: 2. The germline V gene encodes CDR1 LNHDA and CDR2 SQIVND (reference sequence). The CDR3: CASSMGLAGLEQFF. CDR3 sequence (DNA): TGTGCCAGTAGTATGGGACTAGCGGGACTTGAGCAGTTCTTC. Supplemented by reference TRBV19 and TRBJ2-1, the full variable domain reads DGGITQSPKYLFRKEGQNVTLSCEQNLNHDAMYWYRQDPGQGLRLIYYSQIVNDFQKGDIAEGYSVSREKKESFPLTVTSAQKNPTAFYLCASSMGLAGLEQFFGPGTRLTVL.

This clonotype has only a few counts. The J gene is TRBJ2-7, the V gene TRBV29-1; perhaps TRBD1 as D (5 bases). Trimming shortened V by 6 bases and J by 4 bases, and 16 bases separated the two germline ends. CDR1 and CDR2 (germline): SQVTM, ANQGSEA. The CDR3 covers 13 residues. Here the CDR3 reads CSVRPQGGYEQYF. CDR3 sequence (DNA): TGCAGCGTCCGGCCCCAGGGTGGGTACGAGCAGTACTTC.

The chain uses TRBV19 and TRBJ2-7; D perhaps matches TRBD1 (5 bases). Germline V lookup: CDR1 LNHDA, CDR2 SQIVND (reference sequence). V was cut by 8 bases and J by 3 bases, with 11 bases left in between. There are 12 residues in the CDR3. The CDR3 coding sequence is TGTGCCAGTGGCCAAGGGGACTACGAGCAGTACTTC. Residues: CASGQGDYEQYF.

This clonotype has ten or more counts. The V and J genes are TRBV11-2 and TRBJ2-7; D is uncertain. This CDR3 region has 13 residues. In germline, CDR1 is SGHAT, CDR2 FQNNGV. V was clipped by 1 base and J by 2 bases, with 6 bases between them. Written as DNA, the CDR3 is TGTGCCAGCAGCTTAGGGCTCCCCTACGAGCAGTACTTC. Its protein product is CASSLGLPYEQYF.

This clonotype has only a few counts. The chain recombines TRBV3-1 with TRBJ2-2; D is ambiguous. Germline assignment: CDR1 LGHDT and CDR2 YNNKEL (reference sequence). The CDR3 loop spans 14 amino acids. The V gene lost 2 bases and the J gene lost 7 bases, with 11 bases spanning the gap. CDR3 loop: CASSQIGLSGELFF. Written as DNA, the CDR3 is TGTGCCAGCAGCCAAATAGGGCTTAGCGGGGAGCTGTTTTTT.

A word on this clonotype: A read error may be the cause here, since a much bigger clone is one base away. The chain is built from TRBV6-1 and TRBJ2-7, with D perhaps matching TRBD2 (7 bases). The CDR3 totals 16 residues. Germline V gene lookup returns CDR1 MNHNS and CDR2 SASEGT. Deletions cut 3 bases from V and 3 bases from J, with 18 bases between. This CDR3 is CASSEGSAGAFYEQYF. Written as DNA, the CDR3 is TGTGCCAGCAGTGAGGGCTCTGCGGGGGCATTCTACGAGCAGTACTTC.